The 13 T cell receptor beta chains listed next were all sequenced from one sample in a study of early T cells in non-severe SARS-CoV-2 infection (dated by TCRdb to about 2021). Library preparation used 5' RACE. Instrument used: NextSeq 500. TCRdb reanalyzed the raw reads on its own, using fastp at Q25 for trimming and MiXCR for clone calling, and kept in-frame beta chains. Rows are combined by CDR3 protein, so each entry shows the most common genes and DNA. Across this sample there are approximately 70,000 distinct CDR3 sequences, with around 10% seen only once. The ten largest clones take up around 15% of the sample. Here the sequenced sample was whole blood, taken at baseline. The receptors were sampled from an adult who was a healthcare worker with PCR-confirmed SARS-CoV-2 infection or an uninfected control (not recorded which). The donor label of this sample is uncertain.

This clonotype was detected a few times. The chain couples TRBV3-1 to TRBJ2-1; TRBD1 matches 8 bases. Trimming removed 4 bases from V and 5 bases from J; junction bases left unmatched: 10. Germline-derived CDR1 and CDR2 are LGHDT and YNNKEL (reference sequence). CDR3 length: 16 amino acids. CDR3 bases: TGTGCCAGCAGCCCAGACAGGGGTACGGTCCACAATGAGCAGTTCTTC. Translating gives CASSPDRGTVHNEQFF.

This chain uses TRBV27 with TRBJ1-2; D call uncertain. V lost 5 bases, J lost 0 bases, and 13 bases lay in between. The CDR3 has 15 residues. Germline V gene sequence: CDR1 MNHEY, CDR2 SMNVEV (reference sequence). The CDR3 region has the DNA TGTGCCAGCAGTCTCAAAGGGAGCACTAACTATGGCTACACCTTC. Its protein is CASSLKGSTNYGYTF.

This chain links TRBV6-5 with TRBJ2-7; D is possibly TRBD2 (6 bases). The CDR3 length is 17 residues. Germline V CDR1 and CDR2: MNHEY, SVGAGI. Trimming took off 10 bases at V and 3 bases at J, with 28 bases between the two ends. CDR3 sequence reads: CATPRDPLQESYYEQYF. CDR3 DNA: TGTGCCACCCCGCGGGACCCCCTCCAGGAGAGTTACTACGAGCAGTACTTC.

The sample holds a few counts of this clonotype. The chain recombines TRBV7-2 with TRBJ2-3; TRBD2 agrees at 11 bases. CDR1 and CDR2 from the germline V gene are SGHTA and FQGNSA. CDR3 size: 17 residues. The V gene end was trimmed by 5 bases and the J gene end by 2 bases; junction bases not matched to a gene: 9. The CDR3 region has the DNA TGTGCCAGCAGCCGACTAGCGGGGACCCCCTACACAGATACGCAGTATTTT. Translation: CASSRLAGTPYTDTQYF.

The table lists this clonotype with a few counts. The rearrangement links TRBV12-3 or TRBV12-4 to TRBJ2-1; unclear D gene. The length of the CDR3 is 11 residues. Trimming took 8 bases from V and 9 from J, leaving 11 bases between them. The CDR3 DNA is TGTGCCAGCCCATCGGGTGTTGAGCAGTTCTTC. This sequence encodes CASPSGVEQFF.

A few counts support this clonotype. This chain joins TRBV6-5 and TRBJ2-3; 10 bases are a match to TRBD2. Germline V lookup: CDR1 MNHEY, CDR2 SVGAGI. The CDR3 is 14 residues long. The trim removed 10 bases at V and 5 bases at J, leaving 9 bases unmatched. CDR3 nucleotides: TGTGCCACTGGACTAGCGGCAACCCAAGATACGCAGTATTTT. Encoded protein: CATGLAATQDTQYF.

This clonotype has more than one count but fewer than ten. J is TRBJ2-7 and V is TRBV4-1; 9 bases agree with TRBD1. The germline gives CDR1 MGHRA, CDR2 YSYEKL. V was clipped by 4 bases and J by 2 bases; unmatched bases: 3. This CDR3 is built from 14 residues. CDR3 sequence (DNA): TGCGCCAGCAGCCTAAGGACAGGGGCCTACGAGCAGTACTTC. Translated, it gives CASSLRTGAYEQYF.

This clonotype was detected a few times. The chain has TRBV7-8 and TRBJ1-1; 7 nucleotides align to TRBD1. Per germline, CDR1 SGHVS and CDR2 FQNEAQ. The CDR3 runs to 14 residues. Unmatched junction bases numbered 2, after V lost 3 bases and J lost 1 base. CDR3 sequence reads: CASSFSGGNTEAFF. The CDR3 coding sequence is TGTGCCAGCAGCTTTTCAGGGGGGAACACTGAAGCTTTCTTT. The full variable domain, with the rest looked up from reference TRBV7-8 and TRBJ1-1, is GAGVSQSPRYKVAKRGQDVALRCDPISGHVSLFWYQQALGQGPEFLTYFQNEAQLDKSGLPSDRFFAERPEGSVSTLKIQRTQQEDSAVYLCASSFSGGNTEAFFGQGTRLTVV.

This clonotype appeared many times. The chain links TRBV7-6 to TRBJ2-2; unclear D gene. Germline lookup yields CDR1 SGHVS and CDR2 FNYEAQ. The CDR3 extends over 14 amino acids. Trimming left V 3 bases short and J 0 bases short, with 5 bases between. The CDR3 nucleotides read TGTGCCAGCAGCTTGGGTACGAACACCGGGGAGCTGTTTTTT. This gives the protein CASSLGTNTGELFF.

The J gene is TRBJ2-3, the V gene TRBV2; 7 bases align to TRBD2. The J segment lost 0 bases and the V segment lost 5 bases, leaving 5 bases of the junction unmatched. CDR1 SNHLY and CDR2 FYNNEI come from the germline V gene. This CDR3 spans 15 amino acids. CDR3 residues: CASSLGGTSTDTQYF. CDR3 bases: TGTGCCAGCAGTCTCGGGGGGACTAGCACAGATACGCAGTATTTT.

There are many counts of this clonotype. The rearrangement uses TRBV7-3 and TRBJ2-3; 10 nucleotides align to TRBD2. V trimming: 5 bases; J trimming: 4 bases; junction bases outside the gene matches: 3. Germline V gives CDR1 SGHTA, CDR2 FQGTGA. The CDR3 runs to 14 residues. The CDR3 nucleotides read TGTGCCAGCAGCGTAGGACTAGCGGCAGATACGCAGTATTTT. It yields the protein CASSVGLAADTQYF. Filled out from reference TRBV7-3 and TRBJ2-3, the complete variable domain reads GAGVSQTPSNKVTEKGKYVELRCDPISGHTALYWYRQSLGQGPEFLIYFQGTGAADDSGLPNDRFFAVRPEGSVSTLKIQRTERGDSAVYLCASSVGLAADTQYFGPGTRLTVL.

This clonotype appeared a few times. V is TRBV7-2 and J is TRBJ2-7; D is unresolved. The V end lost 8 bases, the J end lost 2 bases, and 7 bases lay between the germline ends. Germline V gene data show CDR1 as SGHTA and CDR2 as FQGNSA. CDR3 length equals 11 residues. The CDR3 nucleotides are TGTGCCAGCGCCATCGCCTACGAGCAGTACTTC. This gives the protein CASAIAYEQYF.

This clonotype is labeled medium-sized. CDR3 in amino acids: CASSPRSIGYGYTF. DNA for the CDR3: TGTGCCAGCAGTCCTCGGAGTATTGGCTATGGCTACACCTTC. This chain links TRBV12-3 or TRBV12-4 with TRBJ1-2; D not resolved. The CDR3 loop spans 14 amino acids. V was clipped by 5 bases and J by 4 bases, with 14 bases between them.